Listed below are T cell receptor beta chains from one sample, sequenced in a study of cytomegalovirus exposure and HLA in healthy donors. Clones were sequenced by immunoSEQ multiplex PCR, and TCRdb holds only the in-frame ones, with some missing. The data contain approximately 130,000 clones, over 70% of them singletons. The sequenced sample was PBMCs. The receptors originated from a man aged 25 to 45 in good health and CMV-seronegative. Both conserved end residues are trimmed from each CDR3.

TRBV2	10	TRBJ2-5	ASSEDGETQY
TRBV29-1	14	TRBJ2-3	SVFLAGGPGTDTQY
TRBV28	11	TRBJ1-1	ASSSPGGTEAF
TRBV13	12	TRBJ2-3	ASSLGQSTDTQY
TRBV6-5	13	TRBJ2-7	ASSYSSGNSYEQY
TRBV30	10	TRBJ2-5	AWSVIKETQY
TRBV13	15	TRBJ2-2	ASSVRLAAANTGELF
TRBV7-9	13	TRBJ1-2	ASSLAAGPTGGYT
TRBV4-1	11	TRBJ2-5	ASSGTGEETQY
TRBV19	11	TRBJ2-1	ASTSDWVAEQF
TRBV7-9	9	TRBJ2-2	ASSFAGELF
TRBV27	12	TRBJ2-7	ASSLKATGLEQY
TRBV6-5	13	TRBJ2-3	ASSTSFVRAGTQY
TRBV7-3	13	TRBJ2-6	ASSLDRTGANVLT
TRBV4-1	12	TRBJ1-4	ASSYSSTNEKLF
TRBV27	13	TRBJ2-5	ASSLYPGRSGRVD
TRBV5-1	11	TRBJ2-3	ASGVAGSDTQY
TRBV6-5	14	TRBJ1-3	ASSYSSTGVGNTIY
TRBV25-1	14	TRBJ2-7	ASSGLGLAGDYEQY
TRBV30	11	TRBJ1-6	ATGQENTSPLH
TRBV7-3	15	TRBJ2-5	ASSLLGRATGVETQY
TRBV2	11	TRBJ1-4	ASVQGTNEKLF
TRBV6-5	10	TRBJ2-1	ASSPNFNEQF
TRBV27	9	TRBJ2-1	ASSRGNEQF
TRBV30	12	TRBJ2-4	AWSGTSGRDIQY
TRBV11-3	10	TRBJ2-7	ASSSPGQGRH
TRBV19	12	TRBJ2-2	ASMGAPNTGELF
TRBV5-1	14	TRBJ2-3	ASSFRRDSSTDTQY
TRBV7-2	11	TRBJ2-7	ASSLAFTYEQY
TRBV27	13	TRBJ2-1	ASSQGTGGPVWQF
TRBV30	11	TRBJ1-1	AWRGQGNTEAF
TRBV2	13	TRBJ1-2	ASSLLKTANYGYT
TRBV10-3	13	TRBJ1-4	AISDGQGLGEKLF
TRBV4-1	13	TRBJ1-2	ASSQGIATNYGYT
TRBV7-3	14	TRBJ2-2	ASSPDPIATTGELF
TRBV10-3	14	TRBJ2-2	AISELSGRGTGELF
TRBV15	11	NA	ATSRGQDGEQY
TRBV9	12	TRBJ2-7	ASSVASEPYEQY
TRBV4-3	13	TRBJ1-5	ASSQGPGKIWPQH
TRBV6-5	11	TRBJ2-2	ASSRENTGELF
TRBV27	14	TRBJ2-7	ASSHDAGTEFHEQY
TRBV2	12	TRBJ2-7	ASRRDSLSYEQY
TRBV9	13	TRBJ1-5	ASSVGGTLDQPQH
TRBV14	11	TRBJ2-3	ASSPLRGDTQY
TRBV7-6	14	TRBJ2-3	ASSLLAGVGTDTQY
TRBV10-3	10	TRBJ1-1	AIRDRATEAF
TRBV6-1	12	TRBJ1-4	ASRTGLTNEKLF
TRBV10-3	12	TRBJ1-6	AISDRGFYSPLH
TRBV7-6	14	TRBJ1-5	ASSLAAGPLNQPQH
TRBV27	16	TRBJ2-2	ASCPSYGLASFSGELF
TRBV6-5	11	TRBJ2-7	ASRDMGSYEQY
TRBV5-6	12	TRBJ2-7	ASSLAGNSYEQY